Shown below are 2 T cell receptor beta chains from a single sample sequenced in a study of blood T cells in healthy people across ages. The second PCR ran about 6 to 12 cycles with a sample-barcoded 5' primer and J-beta primers. TCRdb ran MiXCR on the 5' RACE reads and lists one entry per CDR3 protein. Among 1 million to 1.2 million distinct CDR3 sequences, less than 45% were seen once, and the ten largest hold around 12%. Sequenced input: blood. Source of these receptors: a man younger than 35 in good health.

At least ten counts were recorded for this clonotype. This sequence joins TRBV4-2 and TRBJ2-5; D is ambiguous. The germline V and J ends were trimmed by 1 base and 2 bases, with 14 bases remaining between them. From germline, CDR1 is LGHNA and CDR2 YNFKEQ. The CDR3 spans 16 residues. The CDR3 DNA sequence: TGTGCCAGCAGCCAAGTGAATACAGTGGGACAAGAGACCCAGTACTTC. Translation gives CASSQVNTVGQETQYF.

There are a few counts of this clonotype. The J gene is TRBJ1-1, the V gene TRBV4-1; weak D call: TRBD1 (5 bases). The CDR3 is 17 amino acids. Germline V gene lookup returns CDR1 MGHRA and CDR2 YSYEKL. The germline V and J ends were trimmed by 1 base and 0 bases, with 15 bases remaining between them. The CDR3 region is CASSQGAAGPMNTEAFF. As DNA, the CDR3 is TGCGCCAGCAGCCAAGGGGCGGCAGGGCCTATGAACACTGAAGCTTTCTTT.